This T cell receptor (beta chain) was sequenced in a study of blood T cell repertoires in COVID-19. About the research overall: Collection of acute and convalescent COVID-19 samples took place in the United States, Italy and Spain. Nucleic acid was either cDNA or gDNA, and it came from T cells, B-cell-depleted T cells, or PBMCs.

Unmatched junction bases numbered 6, after V lost 8 bases and J lost 0 bases. Germline V lookup: CDR1 SGHDN, CDR2 FVKESK. The CDR3 has 15 amino acids. Authors' processing steps: Reference gene primer amplification in the assay estimated nucleated cell counts. Some clones are missing from TCRdb's copy, which holds only in-frame ones; the method was immunoSEQ multiplex PCR. That table is the source of V, J and clone size, and D and trimming were worked out from the DNA. The repertoire consists of about 55,000 clones, with almost 85% occurring once and the leading ten covering 11% to 15%. The specimen sequenced was peripheral blood. This chain connects TRBV14 to TRBJ2-1; 8 positions agree with TRBD2. The sequence came from a human donor in a cohort sampled during active COVID-19. CDR3 amino acids: CASSRAGASYNEQFF. The CDR3 region has the DNA TGTGCCAGCTCACGAGCGGGAGCCTCCTACAATGAGCAGTTCTTC. Complete variable domain (other parts from reference TRBV14 and TRBJ2-1): EAGVTQFPSHSVIEKGQTVTLRCDPISGHDNLYWYRRVMGKEIKFLLHFVKESKQDESGMPNNRFLAERTGGTYSTLKVQPAELEDSGVYFCASSRAGASYNEQFFGPGTRLTVL.